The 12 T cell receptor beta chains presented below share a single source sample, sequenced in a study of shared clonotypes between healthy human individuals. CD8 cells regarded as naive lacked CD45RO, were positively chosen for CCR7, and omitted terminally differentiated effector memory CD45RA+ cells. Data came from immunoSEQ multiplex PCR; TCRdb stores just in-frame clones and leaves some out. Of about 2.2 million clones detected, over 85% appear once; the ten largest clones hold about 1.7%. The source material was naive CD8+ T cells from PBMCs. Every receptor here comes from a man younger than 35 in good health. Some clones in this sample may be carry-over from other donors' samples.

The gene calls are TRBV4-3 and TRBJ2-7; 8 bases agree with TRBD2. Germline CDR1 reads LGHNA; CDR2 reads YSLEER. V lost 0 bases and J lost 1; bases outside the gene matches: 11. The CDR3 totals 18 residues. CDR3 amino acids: CASSQEVVAGLISYEQYF. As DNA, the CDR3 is TGCGCCAGCAGCCAAGAAGTTGTAGCGGGACTAATTTCCTACGAGCAGTACTTC.

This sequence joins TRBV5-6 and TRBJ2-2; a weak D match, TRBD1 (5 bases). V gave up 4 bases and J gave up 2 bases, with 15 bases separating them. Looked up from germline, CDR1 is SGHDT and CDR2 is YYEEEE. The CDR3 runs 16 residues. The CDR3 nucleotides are TGTGCCAGCAGCATTTCTAGGGGCGAAAACACCGGGGAGCTGTTTTTT. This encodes CASSISRGENTGELFF.

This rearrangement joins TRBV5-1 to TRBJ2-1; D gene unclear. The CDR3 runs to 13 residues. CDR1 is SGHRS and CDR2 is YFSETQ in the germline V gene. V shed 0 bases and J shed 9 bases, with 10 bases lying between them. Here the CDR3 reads CASSLGTYIEQFF. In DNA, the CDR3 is TGCGCCAGCAGCTTGGGGACGTATATTGAGCAGTTCTTC.

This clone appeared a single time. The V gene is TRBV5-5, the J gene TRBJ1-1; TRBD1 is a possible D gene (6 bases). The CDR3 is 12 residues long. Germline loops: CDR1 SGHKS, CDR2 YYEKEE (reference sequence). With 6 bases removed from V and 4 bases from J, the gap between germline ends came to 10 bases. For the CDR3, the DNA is TGTGCCAGCACTAACAGGGCCACTGAAGCTTTCTTT. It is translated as CASTNRATEAFF.

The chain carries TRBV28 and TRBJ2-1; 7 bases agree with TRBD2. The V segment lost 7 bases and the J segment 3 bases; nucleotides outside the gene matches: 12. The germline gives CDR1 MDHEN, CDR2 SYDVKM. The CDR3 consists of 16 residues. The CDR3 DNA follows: TGTGCCAGCATCGGTGGGCGGGAGAGGATCTACAATGAGCAGTTCTTC. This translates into CASIGGRERIYNEQFF.

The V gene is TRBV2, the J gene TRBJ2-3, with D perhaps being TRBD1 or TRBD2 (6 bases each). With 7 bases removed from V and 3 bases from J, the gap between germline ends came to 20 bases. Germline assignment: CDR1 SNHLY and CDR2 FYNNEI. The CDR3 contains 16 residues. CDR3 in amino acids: CASTPAGGGLTDTQYF. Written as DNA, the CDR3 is TGTGCCAGCACCCCCGCCGGAGGGGGATTAACAGATACGCAGTATTTT.

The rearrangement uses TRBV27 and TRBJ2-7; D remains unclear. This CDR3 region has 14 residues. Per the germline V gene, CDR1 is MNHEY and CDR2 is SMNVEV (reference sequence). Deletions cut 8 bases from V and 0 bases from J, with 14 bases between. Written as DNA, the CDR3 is TGTGCCAGCGCCGAGATGCGCGCCTCCTACGAGCAGTACTTC. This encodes CASAEMRASYEQYF.

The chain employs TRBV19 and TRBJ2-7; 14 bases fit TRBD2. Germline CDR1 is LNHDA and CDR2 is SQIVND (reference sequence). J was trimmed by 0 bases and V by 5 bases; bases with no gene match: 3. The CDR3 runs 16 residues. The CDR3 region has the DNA TGTGCCAGTAGTCCGGGACTAGCGGGAGTCTCCTACGAGCAGTACTTC. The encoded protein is CASSPGLAGVSYEQYF.

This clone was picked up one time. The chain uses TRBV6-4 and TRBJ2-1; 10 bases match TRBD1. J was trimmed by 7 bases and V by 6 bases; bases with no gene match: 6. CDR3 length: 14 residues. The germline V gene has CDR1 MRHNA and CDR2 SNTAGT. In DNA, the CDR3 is TGTGCCAGCAGCCGGGACAGGGGTTTTAATGAGCAGTTCTTC. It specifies CASSRDRGFNEQFF.

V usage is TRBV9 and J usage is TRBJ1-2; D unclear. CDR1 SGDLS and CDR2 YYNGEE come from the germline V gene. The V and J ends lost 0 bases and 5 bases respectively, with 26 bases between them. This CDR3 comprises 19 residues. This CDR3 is CASSVAGGQLKTGRYGYTF. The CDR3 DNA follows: TGTGCCAGCAGCGTAGCAGGCGGGCAACTCAAAACTGGGCGGTATGGCTACACCTTC.

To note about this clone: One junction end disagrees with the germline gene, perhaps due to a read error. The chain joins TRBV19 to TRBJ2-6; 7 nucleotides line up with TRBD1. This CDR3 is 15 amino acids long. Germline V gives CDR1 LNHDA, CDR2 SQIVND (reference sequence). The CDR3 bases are TGTGCCAGTAGGATAGACAGGGCTGGGGCCAACGTCCTGACTTTC. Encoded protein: CASRIDRAGANVLTF.

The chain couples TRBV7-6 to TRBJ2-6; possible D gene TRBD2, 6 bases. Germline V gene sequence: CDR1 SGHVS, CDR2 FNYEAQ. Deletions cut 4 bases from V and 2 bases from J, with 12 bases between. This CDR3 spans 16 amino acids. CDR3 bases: TGTGCCAGCAGCTCCGGGAGCGGCGCTGGGGCCAACGTCCTGACTTTC. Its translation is CASSSGSGAGANVLTF.